Below are 23 T cell receptor beta chains sequenced from a single sample in a study of OX40 agonist ivuxolimab in advanced cancers. The repertoire was sequenced with immunoSEQ multiplex PCR; TCRdb's copy has only in-frame clones and lacks some. The data show over 80,000 clones, less than 85% seen once. The sample consisted of CD4+ or CD8+ T cells sorted from blood, taken in a trial of the OX40 agonist ivuxolimab. All receptors derive from an adult with an advanced solid tumor such as melanoma, head and neck, liver or kidney cancer.

Only one count was recorded for this clone. J is TRBJ2-5 and V is TRBV7-2, with D possibly TRBD2 on 6 matching bases. The V end lost 1 base, the J end lost 5 bases, and 17 bases lay between the germline ends. This CDR3 spans 16 amino acids. CDR1 is SGHTA and CDR2 is FQGNSA in the germline V gene. CDR3 DNA: TGTGCCAGCAGCTTAGGTTACACCGGGAGCCCGGAGACCCAGTACTTC. Translated, it gives CASSLGYTGSPETQYF. Supplemented by reference TRBV7-2 and TRBJ2-5, the full variable domain reads GAGVSQSPSNKVTEKGKDVELRCDPISGHTALYWYRQSLGQGLEFLIYFQGNSAPDKSGLPSDRFSAERTGGSVSTLTIQRTQQEDSAVYLCASSLGYTGSPETQYFGPGTRLLVL.

The chain employs TRBV11-3 and TRBJ1-1; 10 nucleotides align to TRBD1. This CDR3 comprises 15 residues. Germline assignment: CDR1 SGHNT and CDR2 YENEEA. J gave up 4 bases and V 1 base, and 3 bases lay outside the gene matches. The CDR3 DNA sequence: TGTGCCAGCAGCTTAGGACAGGGGGCTAGCACTGAAGCTTTCTTT. Its translation: CASSLGQGASTEAFF.

The chain carries TRBV18 and TRBJ1-3, with D hard to call. Per the germline V gene, CDR1 is KGHSH and CDR2 is LQKENI. The CDR3 loop spans 14 amino acids. Trimming cost V 2 bases and J 3 bases, with 8 bases left between them. The CDR3 coding sequence is TGTGCCAGCTCACCAGTCGGCGGTGGAAACACCATATATTTT. Protein sequence: CASSPVGGGNTIYF.

This chain joins TRBV7-8 and TRBJ2-7, with 8 bases identical to TRBD1. CDR1 is SGHVS and CDR2 is FQNEAQ in the germline V gene. V lost 2 bases and J lost 2; bases outside the gene matches: 5. The CDR3 length is 15 residues. The CDR3 nucleotides read TGTGCCAGCAGCTTAAATCCGACAGGGGCCTACGAGCAGTACTTC. This translates into CASSLNPTGAYEQYF. Using reference TRBV7-8 and TRBJ2-7 for the parts outside the CDR3, the full variable domain is GAGVSQSPRYKVAKRGQDVALRCDPISGHVSLFWYQQALGQGPEFLTYFQNEAQLDKSGLPSDRFFAERPEGSVSTLKIQRTQQEDSAVYLCASSLNPTGAYEQYFGPGTRLTVT.

The chain has TRBV9 and TRBJ2-6, with D possibly called TRBD1 or TRBD2 (5 bases each). V lost 4 bases and J lost 4, with 12 bases in between. The germline V gene has CDR1 SGDLS and CDR2 YYNGEE. The CDR3 contains 15 residues. The CDR3 bases are TGTGCCAGCAGCCGTTGGGGGAACGGGGCCAACGTCCTGACTTTC. It yields the protein CASSRWGNGANVLTF.

The CDR3 DNA follows: TGTGCCAGCAGTTTGGCCTCAGGGGGGCACTACGAGCAGTACTTC. Its translation: CASSLASGGHYEQYF. The rearrangement uses TRBV6-5 and TRBJ2-7; the D gene is possibly TRBD1 (7 bases). The CDR3 is 15 residues long. CDR1 MNHEY and CDR2 SVGAGI come from the germline V gene. Between the trimmed V and J ends, which lost 4 bases and 3 bases, there was a span of 16 bases.

This clone has a handful of counts. Here the CDR3 reads CASSVPGVYGYTF. The CDR3 DNA reads as TGTGCCAGCAGCGTCCCAGGGGTATATGGCTACACCTTC. The chain combines TRBV9 with TRBJ1-2; perhaps TRBD1 as D (6 bases). Germline lookup yields CDR1 SGDLS and CDR2 YYNGEE. Trimming took off 2 bases at V and 5 bases at J, with 10 bases between the two ends. The CDR3 has 13 amino acids.

J is TRBJ1-6 and V is TRBV19; weak D call: TRBD1 (6 bases). V lost 5 bases to trimming and J lost 5 bases, with 7 bases between them. Germline V gene sequence: CDR1 LNHDA, CDR2 SQIVND (reference sequence). The CDR3 totals 13 residues. The CDR3 sequence is CASSRTDNSPLHF. The CDR3 coding sequence is TGTGCCAGTAGTCGGACAGATAATTCACCCCTCCACTTT. The full variable domain, rest sourced from reference TRBV19 and TRBJ1-6, is DGGITQSPKYLFRKEGQNVTLSCEQNLNHDAMYWYRQDPGQGLRLIYYSQIVNDFQKGDIAEGYSVSREKKESFPLTVTSAQKNPTAFYLCASSRTDNSPLHFGNGTRLTVT.

The J gene is TRBJ1-2, the V gene TRBV14; no definite D call. This CDR3 spans 12 amino acids. Trimming left V 0 bases short and J 4 bases short, with 3 bases between. The germline gives CDR1 SGHDN, CDR2 FVKESK. The CDR3 nucleotides read TGTGCCAGCAGCCAAGAGAGCTATGGCTACACCTTC. Translating gives CASSQESYGYTF. Drawing the rest from reference TRBV14 and TRBJ1-2, the complete variable domain is EAGVTQFPSHSVIEKGQTVTLRCDPISGHDNLYWYRRVMGKEIKFLLHFVKESKQDESGMPNNRFLAERTGGTYSTLKVQPAELEDSGVYFCASSQESYGYTFGSGTRLTVV.

The J gene is TRBJ2-1, the V gene TRBV5-8; 11 nucleotides agree with TRBD2. Per the germline V gene, CDR1 is SGHTS and CDR2 is YDEGEE. Trimming took 2 bases from V and 7 from J; bases not matched to a gene: 5. The CDR3 runs 15 residues. The CDR3 DNA sequence: TGTGCCAGCAGCTTTATAGCGGGGGGGCGGAATGAGCAGTTCTTC. Encoded protein: CASSFIAGGRNEQFF.

V is TRBV19 and J is TRBJ1-1, with TRBD1 matching over 10 bases. Germline values: CDR1 LNHDA, CDR2 SQIVND (reference sequence). V dropped 6 bases and J dropped 3; count of bases not matched to a gene: 7. The CDR3 contains 15 residues. CDR3 DNA sequence: TGTGCCAGTAGACGACAGGGGGCTGGGGACACTGAAGCTTTCTTT. This encodes CASRRQGAGDTEAFF. The full variable domain, completed using reference TRBV19 and TRBJ1-1, is DGGITQSPKYLFRKEGQNVTLSCEQNLNHDAMYWYRQDPGQGLRLIYYSQIVNDFQKGDIAEGYSVSREKKESFPLTVTSAQKNPTAFYLCASRRQGAGDTEAFFGQGTRLTVV.

The chain recombines TRBV19 with TRBJ2-3; weak D call: TRBD1 (6 bases). This CDR3 spans 14 amino acids. CDR1 and CDR2 (germline): LNHDA, SQIVND (reference sequence). Trimming shortened V by 7 bases and J by 7 bases, and 18 bases separated the two germline ends. The CDR3 loop reads CASTSQGNVNTQYF. The CDR3 bases are TGTGCCAGTACCTCACAGGGTAATGTAAATACGCAGTATTTT.

The chain employs TRBV6-5 and TRBJ1-2; TRBD1 matches at 7 bases. The CDR3 loop spans 14 amino acids. Germline CDR1 is MNHEY and CDR2 is SVGAGI. The junction had 8 bases not matched to a gene; V was cut back by 6 bases and J by 4 bases. In DNA form, the CDR3 reads TGTGCCAGCAGCCCACTGACAGGGCTCTATGGCTACACCTTC. It yields the protein CASSPLTGLYGYTF.

The genes are TRBV5-1 and TRBJ2-7, with D perhaps TRBD1 (6 bases). V lost 4 bases and J lost 0, with 14 bases in between. The germline CDR1 and CDR2 sequences are SGHRS and YFSETQ. The CDR3 is 15 amino acids. The CDR3 loop is CASSPTGLNSYEQYF. The CDR3 DNA reads TGCGCCAGCAGCCCGACAGGCCTTAACTCCTACGAGCAGTACTTC.

Notes on this clone: Lacking the conserved final phenylalanine or tryptophan, this CDR3 likely reflects a read error. The DNA is omitted, as the CDR3 cannot be located on it reliably, and the CDR3 follows TCRdb's listing. The gene calls are TRBV5-1 and TRBJ1-2. Germline CDR1 SGHRS, CDR2 YFSETQ. The CDR3 is made up of 13 amino acids, end residues included. CDR3 residues: CASSPDGVQVDLT.

The chain is built from TRBV6-5 and TRBJ2-7; no clear D. From germline, CDR1 is MNHEY and CDR2 SVGAGI. The CDR3 is 13 residues long. The V gene lost 0 bases and the J gene lost 4 bases, with 7 bases spanning the gap. The CDR3 region has the DNA TGTGCCAGCAGTTACTCTGGAACTTACGAGCAGTACTTC. This encodes CASSYSGTYEQYF.

The chain links TRBV7-9 to TRBJ2-6; the match to TRBD2 covers 7 bases. The germline gives CDR1 SEHNR, CDR2 FQNEAQ (reference sequence). This CDR3 is built from 16 residues. With V trimmed by 3 bases and J by 2 bases, 4 bases remained unmatched. In DNA, the CDR3 is TGTGCCAGCAGCTTGGCAGCGGGGACTGGGGCCAACGTCCTGACTTTC. The encoded protein is CASSLAAGTGANVLTF.

The gene calls are TRBV20-1 and TRBJ1-1; D not certain. CDR3 length: 11 residues. Per the germline V gene, CDR1 is DFQATT and CDR2 is SNEGSKA (reference sequence). Trimming removed 3 bases from V and 11 bases from J, with 13 bases in between. The CDR3: CSARVDTGAFF. In nucleotides, the CDR3 is TGCAGTGCTAGGGTTGACACTGGGGCTTTCTTT.

The chain carries TRBV7-3 and TRBJ2-5; D perhaps matches TRBD2 (7 bases). The CDR3 has 15 residues. Germline V gives CDR1 SGHTA, CDR2 FQGTGA. V lost 0 bases and J lost 4, with 12 bases in between. In DNA, the CDR3 is TGTGCCAGCAGCTTAACGGGAGGGGGAGGAGAGACCCAGTACTTC. The encoded protein is CASSLTGGGGETQYF.

This sequence joins TRBV6-6 and TRBJ2-7; TRBD2 matches at 8 bases. This CDR3 comprises 13 residues. V shed 7 bases and J 2 bases; nucleotides not matched to a gene: 4. The germline CDR1 and CDR2 sequences are MNHNY and SVGAGI (reference sequence). The CDR3 region has the DNA TGTGCCAGCACTCGGGGGGGAACCTACGAGCAGTACTTC. Translation: CASTRGGTYEQYF.

The J gene is TRBJ1-5, the V gene TRBV10-3, with 11 bases lining up with TRBD1. The CDR3 covers 19 residues. Germline assignment: CDR1 ENHRY and CDR2 SYGVKD. Unmatched junction bases numbered 10, after V lost 2 bases and J lost 1 base. The CDR3 region is CAISETWTGGSRSNQPQHF. Written as DNA, the CDR3 is TGTGCCATCAGTGAGACCTGGACAGGGGGCTCTAGAAGCAATCAGCCCCAGCATTTT.

The chain employs TRBV11-3 and TRBJ2-6, with 8 bases lining up with TRBD1. The CDR3 contains 17 residues. Looked up from germline, CDR1 is SGHNT and CDR2 is YENEEA. Trimming removed 5 bases from V and 1 base from J; junction bases left unmatched: 7. For the CDR3, the DNA is TGTGCCAGCAGCCCCAGGACAGGGCGGTCTGGGGCCAACGTCCTGACTTTC. Translation: CASSPRTGRSGANVLTF.

This sequence joins TRBV6-6 and TRBJ1-2; tentatively, D is TRBD1 (5 bases). In germline, CDR1 is MNHNY, CDR2 SVGAGI (reference sequence). The CDR3 is 13 residues long. Trimming shortened V by 8 bases and J by 5 bases, and 15 bases separated the two germline ends. CDR3 sequence reads: CASEGYPTYGYTF. As DNA, the CDR3 is TGTGCCAGCGAGGGGTATCCGACTTATGGCTACACCTTC.